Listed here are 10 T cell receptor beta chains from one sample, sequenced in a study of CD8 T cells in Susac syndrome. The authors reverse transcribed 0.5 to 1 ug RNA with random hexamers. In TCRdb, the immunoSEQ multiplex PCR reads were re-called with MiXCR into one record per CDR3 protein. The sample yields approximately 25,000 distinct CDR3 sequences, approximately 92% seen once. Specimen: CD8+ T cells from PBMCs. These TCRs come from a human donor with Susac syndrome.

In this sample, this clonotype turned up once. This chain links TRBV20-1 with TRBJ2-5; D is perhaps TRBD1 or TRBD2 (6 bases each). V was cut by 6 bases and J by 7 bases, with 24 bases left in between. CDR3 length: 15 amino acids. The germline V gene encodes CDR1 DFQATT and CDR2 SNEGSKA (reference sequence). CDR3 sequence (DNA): TGCAGTGCACCCCAGGAGGGGGGCCGGTTTGGGACCCAGTACTTC. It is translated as CSAPQEGGRFGTQYF.

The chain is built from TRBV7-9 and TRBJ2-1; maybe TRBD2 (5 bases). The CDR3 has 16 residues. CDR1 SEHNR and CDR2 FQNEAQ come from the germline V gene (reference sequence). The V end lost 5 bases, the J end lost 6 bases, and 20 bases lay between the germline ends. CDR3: CASSPVSGFGGNEQFF. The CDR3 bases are TGTGCCAGCAGCCCAGTGTCGGGGTTCGGCGGCAATGAGCAGTTCTTC.

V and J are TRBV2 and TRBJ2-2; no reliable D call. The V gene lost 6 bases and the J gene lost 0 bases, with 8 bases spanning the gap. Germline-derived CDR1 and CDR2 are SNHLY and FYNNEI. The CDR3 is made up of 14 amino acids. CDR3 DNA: TGTGCCAGCAGCCATGATCCGAACACCGGGGAGCTGTTTTTT. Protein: CASSHDPNTGELFF. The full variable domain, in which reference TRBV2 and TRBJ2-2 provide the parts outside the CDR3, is EPEVTQTPSHQVTQMGQEVILRCVPISNHLYFYWYRQILGQKVEFLVSFYNNEISEKSEIFDDQFSVERPDGSNFTLKIRSTKLEDSAMYFCASSHDPNTGELFFGEGSRLTVL.

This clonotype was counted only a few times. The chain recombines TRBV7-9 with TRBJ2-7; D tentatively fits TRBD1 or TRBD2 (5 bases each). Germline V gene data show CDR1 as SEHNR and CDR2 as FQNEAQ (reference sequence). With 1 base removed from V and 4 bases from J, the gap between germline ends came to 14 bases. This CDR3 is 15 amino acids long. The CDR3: CASSLDWGSLYEQYF. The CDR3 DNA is TGTGCCAGCAGCTTAGATTGGGGGTCTTTGTACGAGCAGTACTTC.

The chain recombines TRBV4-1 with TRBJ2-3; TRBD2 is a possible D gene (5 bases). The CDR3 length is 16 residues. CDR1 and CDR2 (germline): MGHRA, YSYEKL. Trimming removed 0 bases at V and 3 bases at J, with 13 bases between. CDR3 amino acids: CASSQDLGSWTDTQYF. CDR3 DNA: TGCGCCAGCAGCCAAGATCTGGGGAGTTGGACAGATACGCAGTATTTT.

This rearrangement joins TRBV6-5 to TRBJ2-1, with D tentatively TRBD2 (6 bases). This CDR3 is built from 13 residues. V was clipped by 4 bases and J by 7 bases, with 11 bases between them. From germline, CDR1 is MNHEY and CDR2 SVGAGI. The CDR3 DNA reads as TGTGCCAGCAGTTGGGGACGGGGGAATGAGCAGTTCTTC. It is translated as CASSWGRGNEQFF.

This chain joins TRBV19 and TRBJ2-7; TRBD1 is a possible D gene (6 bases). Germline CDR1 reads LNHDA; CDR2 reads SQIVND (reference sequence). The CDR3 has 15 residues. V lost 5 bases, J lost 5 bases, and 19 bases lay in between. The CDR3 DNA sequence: TGTGCCAGTAGTCCTCGAGGCGTAGGGGGACACGAGCAGTACTTC. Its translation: CASSPRGVGGHEQYF.

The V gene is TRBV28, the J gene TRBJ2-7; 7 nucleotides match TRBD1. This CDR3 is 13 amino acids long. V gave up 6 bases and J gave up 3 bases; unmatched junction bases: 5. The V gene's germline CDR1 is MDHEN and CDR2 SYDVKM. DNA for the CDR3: TGTGCCAGCAGCGTACAGGGGAGCTACGAGCAGTACTTC. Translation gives CASSVQGSYEQYF. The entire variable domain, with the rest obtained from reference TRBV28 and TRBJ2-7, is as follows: DVKVTQSSRYLVKRTGEKVFLECVQDMDHENMFWYRQDPGLGLRLIYFSYDVKMKEKGDIPEGYSVSREKKERFSLILESASTNQTSMYLCASSVQGSYEQYFGPGTRLTVT.

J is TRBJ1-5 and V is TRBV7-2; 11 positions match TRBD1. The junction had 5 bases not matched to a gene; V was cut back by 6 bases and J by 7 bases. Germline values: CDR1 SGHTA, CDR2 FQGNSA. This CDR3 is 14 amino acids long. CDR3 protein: CASSRTGGEQPQHF. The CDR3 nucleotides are TGTGCCAGCAGTCGGACAGGGGGCGAACAGCCCCAGCATTTT.

For the CDR3, the DNA is TGTGCCAGCAGCTTAGCGCCAGACAGGGGGCTCTGGGGCTACACCTTC. This codes for CASSLAPDRGLWGYTF. The V gene is TRBV7-2, the J gene TRBJ1-2, with 10 bases that match TRBD1. V shed 0 bases, J shed 8 bases, and the junction held 9 bases outside the gene matches. The CDR3 is 16 residues long. From germline, CDR1 is SGHTA and CDR2 FQGNSA.